Listed below are T cell receptor beta chains from one sample, sequenced in a study of blood T cell repertoires in COVID-19. Some clones are missing from TCRdb's copy, which holds only in-frame ones; the method was immunoSEQ multiplex PCR. The sample holds over 120,000 clones; roughly 85% are singletons and the top ten take about 2.6%. Sequenced input: peripheral blood. These receptors all stem from a human donor with acute or convalescent COVID-19. The donor label of this sample is uncertain. CDR3s include the opening cysteine and the closing phenylalanine or tryptophan. A D gene is named only where the DNA matches it firmly. Expanded clones are given a class, and other clones once, few, many or no size at all.

d_call clone_size j_call cdr3_length v_call cdr3_nt cdr3_aa
. . TRBJ1-5 15 TRBV19 TGTGCCAGTAGTATGCGGGGGGATGTGAGTCAGCCCCAGCATTTT CASSMRGDVSQPQHF
. . TRBJ2-3 11 TRBV20-1 TGCAGTGCTCAAGCGGCAGATACGCAGTATTTT CSAQAADTQYF
. . TRBJ1-1 14 TRBV30 TGTGCCTGGAGTGTAAGGCTCCGGGGGGCTGAAGCTTTCTTT CAWSVRLRGAEAFF
. . TRBJ2-5 15 TRBV5-1 TGCGCCAGCAGCTTGGAGGGCAGGGGTGAGGAGACCCAGTACTTC CASSLEGRGEETQYF
. . TRBJ1-5 15 TRBV9 TGTGCCAGCAGCGTAGGGTGGGGGGGTCATCAGCCCCAGCATTTT CASSVGWGGHQPQHF
TRBD2 . TRBJ2-1 18 TRBV3-1/TRBV3-2 TGTGCCAGCAGCCAACATCCGAGGGCGGGGGGGCTATGCAATGAGCAGTTCTTC CASSQHPRAGGLCNEQFF
. . TRBJ1-1 12 TRBV15 TGTGCCACCAGCAGGAGGGACACTGAAGCTTTCTTT CATSRRDTEAFF
. . TRBJ1-6 14 TRBV9 TGTGCCAGCAGCGTAGCTGGGGAGGGTTCACCCCTCCACTTT CASSVAGEGSPLHF
. few TRBJ1-2 13 TRBV5-5 TGTGCCAGCAGTAGGGAGGGACTCAATGGCTACACCTTC CASSREGLNGYTF
TRBD1 . TRBJ2-5 15 TRBV7-2 TGTGCCAGCAGCCGTTCACAGGGGCAACAAGAGACCCAGTACTTC CASSRSQGQQETQYF
TRBD1 . TRBJ2-2 17 TRBV5-6 TGTGCCAGCAGCTCATACGACGGGACAGCGAACACCGGGGAGCTGTTTTTT CASSSYDGTANTGELFF
. . TRBJ1-5 15 TRBV27 TGTGCCAGCAGCCGCACAGGGAAGAGCAATCAGCCCCAGCATTTT CASSRTGKSNQPQHF
TRBD1 . TRBJ1-2 17 TRBV4-2 TGTGCCAGCAGCCAAGTCCCTCGGGACAGGGGAAAAGAAGGCTACACCTTC CASSQVPRDRGKEGYTF
TRBD1 . TRBJ1-3 17 TRBV18 TGTGCCAGCTCATCGAATTCACAGGGGAACTCTGGAAACACCATATATTTT CASSSNSQGNSGNTIYF
TRBD2 . TRBJ2-7 16 TRBV28 TGTGCCAGCAGTTTATGGGCTAGCGGGGGCCCCTACGAGCAGTACTTC CASSLWASGGPYEQYF
. . TRBJ1-1 13 TRBV19 TGTGCCAGTAGTATGGCGGTCGACACTGAAGCTTTCTTT CASSMAVDTEAFF
. . TRBJ1-5 14 TRBV2 TGTGCCAGCAGTGCGGGGGTTCGCAATCAGCCCCAGCATTTT CASSAGVRNQPQHF
TRBD1 . TRBJ1-4 18 TRBV28 TGTGCCAGCAGTTTATGGGGGACAGGGGAGGGGGTTAATGAAAAACTGTTTTTT CASSLWGTGEGVNEKLFF
. . TRBJ2-7 15 TRBV27 TGTGCCAGCAGTTTAGTGCAGTCCCCTCTCTACGAGCAGTACTTC CASSLVQSPLYEQYF
. . TRBJ1-1 13 TRBV11-3 TGTGCCAGCAGCCCAAAGTTCGGGACTGAAGCTTTCTTT CASSPKFGTEAFF
. . TRBJ2-1 15 TRBV11-1 TGTGCCAGCAGCTCCCAGGGATTCTCCTACAATGAGCAGTTCTTC CASSSQGFSYNEQFF
. . TRBJ1-2 13 TRBV5-6 TGTGCCAGCAGCTTGCTTATACAGGGTAGCTACACCTTC CASSLLIQGSYTF
. . TRBJ2-7 15 TRBV5-5 TGTGCCAGCAGCGCCTGGATGACGGGGGCCTACGAGCAGTACTTC CASSAWMTGAYEQYF
. . TRBJ1-2 17 TRBV3-1/TRBV3-2 TGTGCCAGCAGCCAAGACCCCGGGGGGGCCAGAGCCGATGGCTACACCTTC CASSQDPGGARADGYTF
. few TRBJ1-2 13 TRBV5-1 TGCGCCAGCAGCCCCGCAGGGATCGATGGCTACACCTTC CASSPAGIDGYTF
TRBD2 . TRBJ2-2 17 TRBV7-3 TGTGCCAGCAGCTTAGAACCTGCGGGGGGCTATGGCGGGGAGCTGTTTTTT CASSLEPAGGYGGELFF
. few TRBJ1-4 14 TRBV11-1 TGTGCCAGCAGCGAGCCCCTGTCGAGTGAAAAACTGTTTTTT CASSEPLSSEKLFF
. . TRBJ1-1 14 TRBV6-1 TGTGCCAGCAGTGACCGGTCTCCGAACACTGAAGCTTTCTTT CASSDRSPNTEAFF
. . TRBJ1-3 15 TRBV6-5 TGTGCCAGCAGTAGGGGTACGTTCTCTGGAAACACCATATATTTT CASSRGTFSGNTIYF
. . TRBJ2-3 12 TRBV12-3/TRBV12-4 TGTGCCAGCAGCACTAGTGAGGATACGCAGTATTTT CASSTSEDTQYF
. . TRBJ2-7 14 TRBV4-3 TGCGCCAGCAGCCGTGACAGGACTTCGGGCGAGCAGTACTTC CASSRDRTSGEQYF
TRBD1 . TRBJ2-3 16 TRBV24-1 TGTGCCACCAGTGAAACCGGGACAGGCCTGACAGATACGCAGTATTTT CATSETGTGLTDTQYF
TRBD1 . TRBJ1-1 15 TRBV7-9 TGTGCCAGCAGCTTGGGACAGGGAGGCGGGACTGAAGCTTTCTTT CASSLGQGGGTEAFF
. . TRBJ1-2 18 TRBV2 TGTGCCAGCAGTGAAGGCGGGGGCAGGGTCGGTTCTAACTATGGCTACACCTTC CASSEGGGRVGSNYGYTF
. few TRBJ1-2 16 TRBV21-1 TGTGCCAGCAGCAAAGGATTTATTTCAGGGAAGGGTGGCTACACCTTC CASSKGFISGKGGYTF
TRBD1 . TRBJ2-7 14 TRBV2 TGTGCCAGCAGAGTCGACAGGGTTGTTTACGAGCAGTACTTC CASRVDRVVYEQYF
TRBD1 once TRBJ1-1 15 TRBV10-1 TGCGCCAGCAGCGTTCGTGGACAGGGGAACACTGAAGCTTTCTTT CASSVRGQGNTEAFF
. . TRBJ2-2 13 TRBV9 TGTGCCAGCAGCGTGAGCGCCGGCGGGGAGCTGTTTTTT CASSVSAGGELFF
TRBD1 . TRBJ1-2 14 TRBV7-2 TGTGCCAGCAGCTCACCGGGACAGGATAATGGCTACACCTTC CASSSPGQDNGYTF
. . TRBJ1-3 13 TRBV5-1 TGCGCCAGCAGCTTGGGAGATGGAAACACCATATATTTT CASSLGDGNTIYF
TRBD1 once TRBJ1-3 19 TRBV5-1 TGCGCCAGCAGCTTGGCGAGGACAGGGGGCGCATTGGCTGGAAACACCATATATTTT CASSLARTGGALAGNTIYF
. . TRBJ1-2 13 TRBV10-3 TGTGCCAGCGGCGGGACCTTATCCCGTGGCTACACCTTC CASGGTLSRGYTF